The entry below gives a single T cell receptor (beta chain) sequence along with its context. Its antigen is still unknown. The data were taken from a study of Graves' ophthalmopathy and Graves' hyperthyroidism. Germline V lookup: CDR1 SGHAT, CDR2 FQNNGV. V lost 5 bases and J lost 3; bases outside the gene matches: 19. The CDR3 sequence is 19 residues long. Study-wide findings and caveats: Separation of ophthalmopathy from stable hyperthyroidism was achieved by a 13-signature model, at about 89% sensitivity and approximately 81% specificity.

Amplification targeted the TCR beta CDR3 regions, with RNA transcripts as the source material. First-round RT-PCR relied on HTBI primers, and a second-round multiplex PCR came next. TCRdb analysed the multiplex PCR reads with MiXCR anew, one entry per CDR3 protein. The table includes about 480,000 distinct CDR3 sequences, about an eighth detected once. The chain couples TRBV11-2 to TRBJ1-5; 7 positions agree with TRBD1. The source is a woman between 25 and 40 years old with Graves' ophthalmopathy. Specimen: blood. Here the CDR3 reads CASSNYGTAENTNNQPQHF. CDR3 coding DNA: TGTGCCAGCAGCAACTACGGGACAGCGGAAAATACAAACAATCAGCCCCAGCATTTT.